These 5 T cell receptor beta chains were all obtained from the same sample, sequenced in a study of blood T cell repertoires in COVID-19. The method was immunoSEQ multiplex PCR; TCRdb's version includes in-frame clones alone and lacks a portion of them. The sample carries nearly 350,000 clones, more than 70% recorded once. Sequenced sample: peripheral blood. Receptors were obtained from a woman between 70 and 85 years old with COVID-19, enrolled during active disease.

V gene TRBV19 combines with J gene TRBJ1-1, with TRBD1 matching 12 bases. Per germline, CDR1 LNHDA and CDR2 SQIVND (reference sequence). V trimming: 6 bases; J trimming: 6 bases; junction bases outside the gene matches: 5. There are 14 residues in the CDR3. The DNA for the CDR3 is TGTGCCAGTAGGGCCGGGACAGGGGGCCCTGAAGCTTTCTTT. Its protein product is CASRAGTGGPEAFF.

The V and J genes are TRBV7-9 and TRBJ1-1; D not resolved. Germline V gives CDR1 SEHNR, CDR2 FQNEAQ (reference sequence). The CDR3 runs 16 residues. V dropped 5 bases and J dropped 3 bases, with 19 bases sitting between them. CDR3 residues: CASSRPGLSGDTEAFF. The CDR3 nucleotides are TGTGCCAGCAGCCGTCCGGGTCTCTCCGGTGACACTGAAGCTTTCTTT. The complete variable domain, with remaining parts taken from reference TRBV7-9 and TRBJ1-1, reads DTGVSQNPRHKITKRGQNVTFRCDPISEHNRLYWYRQTLGQGPEFLTYFQNEAQLEKSRLLSDRFSAERPKGSFSTLEIQRTEQGDSAMYLCASSRPGLSGDTEAFFGQGTRLTVV.

The rearrangement uses TRBV19 and TRBJ1-1; TRBD1 is a possible D gene (5 bases). Per the germline V gene, CDR1 is LNHDA and CDR2 is SQIVND (reference sequence). V lost 3 bases and J 0 bases, leaving 11 bases between the germline ends. The CDR3 is made up of 15 amino acids. For the CDR3, the DNA is TGTGCCAGTAGTATTGAGGGGACTATGAACACTGAAGCTTTCTTT. Translating it yields CASSIEGTMNTEAFF.

This clone was seen a few times. This sequence joins TRBV28 and TRBJ1-2; D is uncertain. CDR1 is MDHEN, CDR2 SYDVKM, per germline. The V end lost 2 bases, the J end lost 4 bases, and 14 bases lay between the germline ends. CDR3 size: 15 residues. CDR3 residues: CASSLDVRARYGYTF. The DNA of the CDR3 is TGTGCCAGCAGTTTAGATGTGAGGGCTCGCTATGGCTACACCTTC.

CDR3 region: CASSFSRVGFSGNTIYF. CDR3 coding DNA: TGTGCCAGCAGCTTCTCCAGGGTGGGCTTCTCTGGAAACACCATATATTTT. This sequence joins TRBV13 and TRBJ1-3; TRBD1 is a possible D gene (5 bases). CDR3 length: 17 residues. Germline V lookup: CDR1 PRHDT, CDR2 FYEKMQ (reference sequence). The germline V and J ends were trimmed by 3 bases and 0 bases, with 15 bases remaining between them.